The entry below describes one T cell receptor beta chain. Its cognate antigen is unknown. There are 14 residues in the CDR3. The germline gives CDR1 PRHDT, CDR2 FYEKMQ (reference sequence). The germline V and J ends were trimmed by 1 base and 5 bases, with 11 bases remaining between them. This specimen belongs to a study of T cell responses to AZD1222 COVID-19 vaccine. Study conclusions and caveats: Nearly half of spike-specific TCRs reportedly go after variant regions that carry no mutations.

Assay: immunoSEQ multiplex PCR; the TCRdb copy retains only in-frame clones and omits some. The sample shows 110,000 or so clones, roughly 91% of them seen only once. The source was peripheral blood, collected 28 days after the second AZD1222 dose. V is TRBV13 and J is TRBJ2-5, with TRBD2 as a possible D gene (6 bases). This TCR came from an adult who received the AZD1222 COVID-19 vaccine. The CDR3 region has the DNA TGTGCCAGCAGCTTAGCGGGGGAGACCGAGACCCAGTACTTC. It codes for CASSLAGETETQYF. Using reference TRBV13 and TRBJ2-5 for the parts outside the CDR3, the full variable domain is AAGVIQSPRHLIKEKRETATLKCYPIPRHDTVYWYQQGPGQDPQFLISFYEKMQSDKGSIPDRFSAQQFSDYHSELNMSSLELGDSALYFCASSLAGETETQYFGPGTRLLVL.